This TCR beta chain was profiled in a study of T cells in Graves' hyperthyroidism and ophthalmopathy. Findings of the study overall: Expanded thyroid clonotypes (above 0.001) were mostly also found in blood.

The germline V gene has CDR1 KGHSH and CDR2 LQKENI. V was trimmed by 3 bases and J by 3 bases, leaving 7 bases between them. CDR3 size: 13 residues. This clonotype came up many times. Its antigen is as yet unknown. What was amplified from RNA transcripts were TCR beta CDR3 regions. HTBI primers were used for first-round RT-PCR of the TCR CDR3. From the multiplex PCR reads, TCRdb called clonotypes with MiXCR, one entry per CDR3 protein. Of approximately 420,000 distinct CDR3 sequences detected, about 13% appear once; the ten largest clones hold approximately 5.3%. Patients between 18 and 65 years old had hyperthyroidism, newly diagnosed and lasting under 2 months.

The genes are TRBV18 and TRBJ2-3; no firm D call. This clonotype originated in a woman aged 18-29 years with Graves' hyperthyroidism. The sample comprised blood. CDR3 protein: CASSPEQTDTQYF. The CDR3 DNA follows: TGTGCCAGCTCACCGGAACAGACAGATACGCAGTATTTT.